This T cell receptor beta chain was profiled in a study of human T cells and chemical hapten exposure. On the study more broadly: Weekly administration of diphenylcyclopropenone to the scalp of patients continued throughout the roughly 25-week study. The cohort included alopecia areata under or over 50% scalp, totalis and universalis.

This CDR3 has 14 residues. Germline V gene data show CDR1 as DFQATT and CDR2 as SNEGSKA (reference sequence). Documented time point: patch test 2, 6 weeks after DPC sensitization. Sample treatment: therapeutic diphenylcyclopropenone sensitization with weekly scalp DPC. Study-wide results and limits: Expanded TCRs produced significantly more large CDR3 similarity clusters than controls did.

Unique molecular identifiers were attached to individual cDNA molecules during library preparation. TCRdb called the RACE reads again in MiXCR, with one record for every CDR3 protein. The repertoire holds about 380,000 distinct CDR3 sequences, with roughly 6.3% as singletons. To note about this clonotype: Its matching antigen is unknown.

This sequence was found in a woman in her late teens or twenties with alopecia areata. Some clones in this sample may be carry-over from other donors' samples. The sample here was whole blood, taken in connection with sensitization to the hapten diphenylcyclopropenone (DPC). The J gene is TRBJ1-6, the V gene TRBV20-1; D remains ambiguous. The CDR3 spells CSAPQSSYNSPLHF. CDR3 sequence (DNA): TGCAGCGCCCCACAGAGCTCCTATAATTCACCCCTCCACTTT.